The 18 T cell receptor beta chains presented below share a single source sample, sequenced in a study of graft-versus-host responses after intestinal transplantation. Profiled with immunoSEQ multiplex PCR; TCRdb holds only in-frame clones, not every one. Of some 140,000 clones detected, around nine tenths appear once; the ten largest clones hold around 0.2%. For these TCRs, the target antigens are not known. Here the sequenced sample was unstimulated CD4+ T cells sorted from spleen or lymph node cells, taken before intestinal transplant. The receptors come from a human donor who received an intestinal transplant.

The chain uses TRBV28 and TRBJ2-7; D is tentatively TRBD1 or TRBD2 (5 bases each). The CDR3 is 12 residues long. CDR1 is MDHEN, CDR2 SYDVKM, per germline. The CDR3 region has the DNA TGTGGAACGGGACCGGGCTCCTACGAGCAGTACTTC. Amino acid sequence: CGTGPGSYEQYF. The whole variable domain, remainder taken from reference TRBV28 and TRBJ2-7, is DVKVTQSSRYLVKRTGEKVFLECVQDMDHENMFWYRQDPGLGLRLIYFSYDVKMKEKGDIPEGYSVSREKKERFSLILESASTNQTSMYLCGTGPGSYEQYFGPGTRLTVT.

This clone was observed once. The DNA for the CDR3 is TGTGCCAGCAACCCGACAGGGGGCGTGAACACTGAAGCTTTCTTT. This codes for CASNPTGGVNTEAFF. V usage is TRBV2 and J usage is TRBJ1-1; 10 bases map to TRBD1. The CDR3 consists of 15 residues. Trimming cost V 7 bases and J 0 bases; bases outside gene matches: 5. Germline CDR1 and CDR2: SNHLY and FYNNEI.

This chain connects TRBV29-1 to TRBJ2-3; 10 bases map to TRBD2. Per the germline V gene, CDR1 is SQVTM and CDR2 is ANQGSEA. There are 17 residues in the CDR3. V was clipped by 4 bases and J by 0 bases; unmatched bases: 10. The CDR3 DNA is TGCAGCGTTGGGGGGGGCAATAGCGGGAGGAGCACAGATACGCAGTATTTT. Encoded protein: CSVGGGNSGRSTDTQYF.

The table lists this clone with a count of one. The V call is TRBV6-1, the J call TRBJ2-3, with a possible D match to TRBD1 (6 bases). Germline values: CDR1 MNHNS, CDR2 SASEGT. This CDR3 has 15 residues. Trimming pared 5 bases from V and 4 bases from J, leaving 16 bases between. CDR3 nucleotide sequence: TGTGCCAGCAGTATCCGAGGGGGAGACCCAGATACGCAGTATTTT. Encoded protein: CASSIRGGDPDTQYF.

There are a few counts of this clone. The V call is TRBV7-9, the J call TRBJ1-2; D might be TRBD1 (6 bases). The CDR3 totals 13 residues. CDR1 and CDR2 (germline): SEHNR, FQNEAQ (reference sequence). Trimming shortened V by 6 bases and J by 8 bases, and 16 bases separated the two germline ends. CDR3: CASRSFAGGGYTF. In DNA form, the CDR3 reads TGTGCCAGCAGGTCCTTTGCGGGGGGCGGCTACACCTTC.

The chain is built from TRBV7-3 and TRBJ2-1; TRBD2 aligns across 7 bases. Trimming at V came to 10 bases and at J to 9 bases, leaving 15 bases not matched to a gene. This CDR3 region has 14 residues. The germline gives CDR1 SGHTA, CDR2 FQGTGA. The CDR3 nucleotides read TGTGCCATCCGATGGGGCGGGAGCGATTGTGAGCAGTTCTTC. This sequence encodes CAIRWGGSDCEQFF.

CDR3 sequence reads: CASSREGVGYEQYF. In DNA form, the CDR3 reads TGTGCCAGCTCAAGGGAGGGGGTAGGCTACGAGCAGTACTTC. The chain is built from TRBV18 and TRBJ2-5, with D maybe TRBD2 (7 bases). The better agreement between TRBJ2-7 and the DNA end casts doubt on the J call. Germline CDR1 and CDR2: KGHSH and LQKENI. The CDR3 sequence is 14 residues long.

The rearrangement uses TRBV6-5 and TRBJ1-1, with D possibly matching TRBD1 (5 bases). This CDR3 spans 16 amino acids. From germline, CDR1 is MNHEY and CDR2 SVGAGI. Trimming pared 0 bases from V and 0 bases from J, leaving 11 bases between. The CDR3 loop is CASSYSTADMNTEAFF. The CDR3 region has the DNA TGTGCCAGCAGTTACTCGACAGCAGATATGAACACTGAAGCTTTCTTT.

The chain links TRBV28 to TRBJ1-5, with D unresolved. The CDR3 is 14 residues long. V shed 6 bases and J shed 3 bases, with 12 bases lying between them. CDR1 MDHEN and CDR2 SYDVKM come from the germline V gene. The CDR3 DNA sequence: TGTGCCAGCAGGGTGGGGATTATCAATCAGCCCCAGCATTTT. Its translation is CASRVGIINQPQHF.

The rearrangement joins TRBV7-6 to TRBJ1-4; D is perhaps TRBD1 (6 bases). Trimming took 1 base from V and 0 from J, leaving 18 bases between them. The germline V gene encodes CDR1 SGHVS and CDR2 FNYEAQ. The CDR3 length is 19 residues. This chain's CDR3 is CASSLGGQVGGSTNEKLFF. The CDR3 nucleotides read TGTGCCAGCAGCTTAGGGGGGCAGGTTGGTGGATCAACTAATGAAAAACTGTTTTTT.

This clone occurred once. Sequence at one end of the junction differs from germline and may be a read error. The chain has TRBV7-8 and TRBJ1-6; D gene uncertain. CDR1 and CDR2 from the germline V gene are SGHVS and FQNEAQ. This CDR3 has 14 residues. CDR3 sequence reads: CASSLAARDSPLHF. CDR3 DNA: TGTGCCAGCAGCCTAGCCGCGCGGGATTCACCCCTCCACTTT.

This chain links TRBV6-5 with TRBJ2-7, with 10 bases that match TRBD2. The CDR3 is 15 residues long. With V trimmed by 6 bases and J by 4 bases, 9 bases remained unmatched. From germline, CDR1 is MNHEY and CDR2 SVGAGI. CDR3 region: CASRETSGEGYEQYF. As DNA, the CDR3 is TGTGCCAGCAGAGAAACTAGCGGGGAGGGGTACGAGCAGTACTTC.

CDR3 nucleotides: TGTGCCAGCAGTGACGAGGAAGGGGCCTATGGCTACACCTTC. Protein sequence: CASSDEEGAYGYTF. The chain joins TRBV6-6 to TRBJ1-2; a weak D match, TRBD1 (5 bases). CDR1 is MNHNY, CDR2 SVGAGI, per germline (reference sequence). This CDR3 has 14 residues. Trimming removed 5 bases from V and 4 bases from J, with 14 bases in between.

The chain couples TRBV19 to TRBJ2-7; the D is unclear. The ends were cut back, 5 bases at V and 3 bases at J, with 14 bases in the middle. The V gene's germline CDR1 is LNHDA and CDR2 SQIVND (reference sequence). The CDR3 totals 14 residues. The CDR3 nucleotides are TGTGCCAGTAGTTACGGATCAAGGGACTACGAGCAGTACTTC. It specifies CASSYGSRDYEQYF.

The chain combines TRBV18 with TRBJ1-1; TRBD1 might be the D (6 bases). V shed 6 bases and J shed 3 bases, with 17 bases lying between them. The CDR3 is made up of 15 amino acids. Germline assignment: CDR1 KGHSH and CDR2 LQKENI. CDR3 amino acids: CASSHSGGAYTEAFF. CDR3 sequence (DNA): TGTGCCAGCTCCCACTCGGGGGGCGCGTACACTGAAGCTTTCTTT.

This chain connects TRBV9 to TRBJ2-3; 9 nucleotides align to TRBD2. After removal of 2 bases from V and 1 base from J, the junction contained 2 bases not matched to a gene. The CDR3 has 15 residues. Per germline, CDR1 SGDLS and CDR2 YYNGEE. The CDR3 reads CASSVRLAGTDTQYF. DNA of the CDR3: TGTGCCAGCAGCGTCCGACTAGCGGGCACAGATACGCAGTATTTT. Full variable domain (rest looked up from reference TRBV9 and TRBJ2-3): DSGVTQTPKHLITATGQRVTLRCSPRSGDLSVYWYQQSLDQGLQFLIQYYNGEERAKGNILERFSAQQFPDLHSELNLSSLELGDSALYFCASSVRLAGTDTQYFGPGTRLTVL.

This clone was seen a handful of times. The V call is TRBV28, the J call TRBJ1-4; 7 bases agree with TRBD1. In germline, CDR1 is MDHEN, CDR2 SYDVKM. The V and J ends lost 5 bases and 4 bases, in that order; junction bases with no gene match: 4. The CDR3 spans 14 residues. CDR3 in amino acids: CASSITGVNEKLFF. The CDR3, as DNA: TGTGCCAGCAGTATCACAGGGGTTAATGAAAAACTGTTTTTT.

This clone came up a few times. As DNA, the CDR3 is TGTGCCACCTGTAACTGGGCAGGGTCGAACACTGAAGCTTTCTTT. It specifies CATCNWAGSNTEAFF. The chain has TRBV10-3 and TRBJ1-1, with a possible D match to TRBD1 (5 bases). V lost 10 bases and J 1 base, leaving 19 bases between the germline ends. CDR1 is ENHRY, CDR2 SYGVKD, per germline. The length of the CDR3 is 15 residues.